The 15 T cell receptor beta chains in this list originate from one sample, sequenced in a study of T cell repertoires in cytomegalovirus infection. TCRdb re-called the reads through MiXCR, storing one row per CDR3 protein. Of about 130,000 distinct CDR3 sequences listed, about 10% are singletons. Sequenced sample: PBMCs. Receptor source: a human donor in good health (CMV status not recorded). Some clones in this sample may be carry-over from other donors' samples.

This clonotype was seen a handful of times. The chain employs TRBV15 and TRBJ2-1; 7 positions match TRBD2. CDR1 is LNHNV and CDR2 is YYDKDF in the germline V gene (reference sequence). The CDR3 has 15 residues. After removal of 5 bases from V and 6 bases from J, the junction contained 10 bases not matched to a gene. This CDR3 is CATSGTGTKSNEQFF. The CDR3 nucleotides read TGTGCCACCAGCGGCACCGGGACTAAGTCCAATGAGCAGTTCTTC.

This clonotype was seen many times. The CDR3 DNA sequence: TGTGCCAGCAGCCAAGATCCCGGACTTTTCTCCTCCTACGAGCAGTACTTC. Amino acid sequence: CASSQDPGLFSSYEQYF. The V call is TRBV4-2, the J call TRBJ2-7; maybe TRBD2 (5 bases). V gave up 0 bases and J gave up 0 bases, with 15 bases separating them. Germline assignment: CDR1 LGHNA and CDR2 YNFKEQ. The length of the CDR3 is 17 residues.

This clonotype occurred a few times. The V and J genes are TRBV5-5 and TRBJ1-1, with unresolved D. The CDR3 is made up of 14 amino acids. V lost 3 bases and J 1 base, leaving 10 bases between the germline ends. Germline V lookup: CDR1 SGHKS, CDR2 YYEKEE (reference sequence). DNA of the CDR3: TGTGCCAGCAGCTGGACCGATTCGAACACTGAAGCTTTCTTT. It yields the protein CASSWTDSNTEAFF.

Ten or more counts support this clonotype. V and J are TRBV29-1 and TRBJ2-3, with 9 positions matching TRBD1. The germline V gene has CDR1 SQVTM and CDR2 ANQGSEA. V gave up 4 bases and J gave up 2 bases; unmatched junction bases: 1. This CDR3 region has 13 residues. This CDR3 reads CSVGQGDTDTQYF. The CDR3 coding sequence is TGCAGCGTTGGACAGGGGGACACAGATACGCAGTATTTT.

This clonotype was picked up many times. The CDR3, as DNA: TGTGCCAGTAGTATAGAGGCCGCCCTCGGGGATCAGCCCCAGCATTTT. Its translation: CASSIEAALGDQPQHF. This chain links TRBV19 with TRBJ1-5, with D hard to call. CDR3 size: 16 residues. From germline, CDR1 is LNHDA and CDR2 SQIVND (reference sequence). V dropped 0 bases and J dropped 5 bases, with 14 bases sitting between them.

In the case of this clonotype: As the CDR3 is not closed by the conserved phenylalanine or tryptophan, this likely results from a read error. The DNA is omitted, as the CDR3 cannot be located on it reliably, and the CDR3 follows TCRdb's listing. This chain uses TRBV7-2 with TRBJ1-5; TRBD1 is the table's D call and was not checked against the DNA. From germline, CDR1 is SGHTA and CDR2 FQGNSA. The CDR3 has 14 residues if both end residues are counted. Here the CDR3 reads CASSYGTGDQPHHC.

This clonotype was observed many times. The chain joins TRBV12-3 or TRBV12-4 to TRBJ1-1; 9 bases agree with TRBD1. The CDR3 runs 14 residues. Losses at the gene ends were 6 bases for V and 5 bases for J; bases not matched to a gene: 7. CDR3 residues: CASSPGQGETEAFF. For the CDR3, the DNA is TGTGCCAGCAGCCCGGGACAGGGCGAGACTGAAGCTTTCTTT.

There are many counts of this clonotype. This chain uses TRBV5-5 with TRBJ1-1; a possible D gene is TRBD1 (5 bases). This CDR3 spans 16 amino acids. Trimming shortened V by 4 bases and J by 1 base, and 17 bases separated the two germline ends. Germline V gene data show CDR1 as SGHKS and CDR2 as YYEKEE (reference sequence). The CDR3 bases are TGTGCCAGCAGCGAAGGACACACACTTCCGAACACTGAAGCTTTCTTT. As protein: CASSEGHTLPNTEAFF.

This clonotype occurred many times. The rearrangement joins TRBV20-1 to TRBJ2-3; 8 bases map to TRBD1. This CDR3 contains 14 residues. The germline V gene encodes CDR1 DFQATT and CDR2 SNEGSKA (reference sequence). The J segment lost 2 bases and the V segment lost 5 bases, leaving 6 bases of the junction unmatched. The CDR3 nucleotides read TGCAGTGCTTATTACAGGGGGAACACAGATACGCAGTATTTT. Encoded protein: CSAYYRGNTDTQYF.

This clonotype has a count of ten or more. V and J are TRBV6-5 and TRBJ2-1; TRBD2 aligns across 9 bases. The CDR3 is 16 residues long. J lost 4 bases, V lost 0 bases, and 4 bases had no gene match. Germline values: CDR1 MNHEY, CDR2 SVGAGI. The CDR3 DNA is TGTGCCAGCAGTTACTCTAGCGGGGGATCGTACAATGAGCAGTTCTTC. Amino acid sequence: CASSYSSGGSYNEQFF.

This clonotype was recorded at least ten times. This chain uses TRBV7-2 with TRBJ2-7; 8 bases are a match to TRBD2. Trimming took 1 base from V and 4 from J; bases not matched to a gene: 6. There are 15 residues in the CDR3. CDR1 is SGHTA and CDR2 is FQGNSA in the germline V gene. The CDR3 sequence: CASSLERGPAYEQYF. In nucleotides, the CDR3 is TGTGCCAGCAGCTTAGAGCGGGGGCCCGCTTACGAGCAGTACTTC.

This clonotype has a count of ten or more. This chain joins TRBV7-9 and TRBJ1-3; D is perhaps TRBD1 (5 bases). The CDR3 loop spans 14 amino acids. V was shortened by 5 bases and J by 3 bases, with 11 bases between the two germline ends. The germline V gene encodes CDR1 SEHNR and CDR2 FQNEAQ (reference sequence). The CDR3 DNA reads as TGTGCCAGCAGCACCCAGGGTCATGGAAACACCATATATTTT. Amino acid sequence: CASSTQGHGNTIYF. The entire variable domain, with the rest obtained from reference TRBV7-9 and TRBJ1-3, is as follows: DTGVSQNPRHKITKRGQNVTFRCDPISEHNRLYWYRQTLGQGPEFLTYFQNEAQLEKSRLLSDRFSAERPKGSFSTLEIQRTEQGDSAMYLCASSTQGHGNTIYFGEGSWLTVV.

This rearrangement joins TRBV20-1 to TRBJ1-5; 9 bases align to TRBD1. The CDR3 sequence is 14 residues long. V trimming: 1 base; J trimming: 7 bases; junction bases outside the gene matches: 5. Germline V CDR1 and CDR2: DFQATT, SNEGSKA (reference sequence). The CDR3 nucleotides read TGCAGTGCTAGAGCCCGGACAGGGGAACAGCCCCAGCATTTT. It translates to CSARARTGEQPQHF.

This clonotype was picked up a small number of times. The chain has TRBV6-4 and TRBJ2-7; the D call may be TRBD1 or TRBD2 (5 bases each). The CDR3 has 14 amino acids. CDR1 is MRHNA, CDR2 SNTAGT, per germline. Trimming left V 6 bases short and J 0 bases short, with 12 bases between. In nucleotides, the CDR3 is TGTGCCAGCAGGGGGGACCTCAGCTCCTACGAGCAGTACTTC. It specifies CASRGDLSSYEQYF.

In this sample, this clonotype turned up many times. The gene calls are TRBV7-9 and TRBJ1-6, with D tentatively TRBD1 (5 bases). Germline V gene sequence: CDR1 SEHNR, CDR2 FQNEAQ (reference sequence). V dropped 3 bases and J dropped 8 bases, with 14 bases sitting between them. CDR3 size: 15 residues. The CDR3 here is CASSLGGREDSPLHF. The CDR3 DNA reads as TGTGCCAGCAGCTTGGGGGGACGGGAGGATTCACCCCTCCACTTT.